This entry lists 30 T cell receptor beta chains sequenced from one sample in a study of blood T cell repertoires in COVID-19. Some clones are missing from TCRdb's copy, which holds only in-frame ones; the method was immunoSEQ multiplex PCR. The data contain about 130,000 clones, about four fifths of them singletons. The sample consisted of peripheral blood. These receptors came from a human donor in a cohort sampled during active COVID-19.

The V call is TRBV20-1, the J call TRBJ1-1, with D possibly matching TRBD1 (5 bases). This CDR3 has 11 amino acids. V lost 7 bases, J lost 5 bases, and 11 bases lay in between. Germline lookup yields CDR1 DFQATT and CDR2 SNEGSKA (reference sequence). The CDR3 region is CSVSRGTEAFF. The CDR3 bases are TGCAGTGTCTCCCGGGGGACTGAAGCTTTCTTT.

The gene calls are TRBV3-1 (or the pseudogene TRBV3-2) and TRBJ2-1; 13 bases match TRBD2. Unmatched junction bases numbered 4, after V lost 0 bases and J lost 8 bases. CDR1 is LGHDT and CDR2 is YNNKEL in the germline V gene (reference sequence). The CDR3 totals 16 residues. DNA of the CDR3: TGTGCCAGCAGCCAAGAGGGACTAGCGGGGCGGTATGAGCAGTTCTTC. This translates into CASSQEGLAGRYEQFF.

The chain carries TRBV9 and TRBJ1-2; 7 bases fit TRBD1. The ends lost 3 bases at V and 7 bases at J; junction bases unmatched: 6. Germline V CDR1 and CDR2: SGDLS, YYNGEE. This CDR3 spans 13 amino acids. In DNA, the CDR3 is TGTGCCAGCAGCGGGGACAGTATATCTGGCTACACCTTC. Translated: CASSGDSISGYTF.

This chain's CDR3 is CAWSPNRRNTEAFF. CDR3 nucleotides: TGTGCCTGGAGCCCTAACAGGAGGAACACTGAAGCTTTCTTT. This rearrangement joins TRBV30 to TRBJ1-1; TRBD1 is a possible D gene (5 bases). The CDR3 has 14 residues. Germline lookup yields CDR1 GTSNPN and CDR2 SVGIG (reference sequence). V lost 3 bases and J lost 1, with 12 bases in between.

The rearrangement joins TRBV6-1 to TRBJ2-2; TRBD1 matches 9 bases. Losses at the gene ends were 2 bases for V and 3 bases for J; bases not matched to a gene: 10. This CDR3 spans 18 amino acids. Looked up from germline, CDR1 is MNHNS and CDR2 is SASEGT. The CDR3 loop reads CASSEYQTGGWDTGELFF. The CDR3 bases are TGTGCCAGCAGTGAATATCAGACAGGGGGTTGGGACACCGGGGAGCTGTTTTTT.

The gene calls are TRBV7-6 and TRBJ1-4; 9 bases fit TRBD1. Losses at the gene ends were 1 base for V and 2 bases for J; bases not matched to a gene: 5. This CDR3 is 17 amino acids long. Germline CDR1 SGHVS, CDR2 FNYEAQ. The CDR3 bases are TGTGCCAGCAGCTTAGAGGGACAGGGCAGGACTAATGAAAAACTGTTTTTT. Translation gives CASSLEGQGRTNEKLFF.

CDR3 amino acids: CASSQDRGSGNTIYF. CDR3 DNA sequence: TGTGCCAGCAGCCAAGACAGGGGCTCTGGAAACACCATATATTTT. The chain recombines TRBV3-1 (or the pseudogene TRBV3-2) with TRBJ1-3, with D possibly being TRBD1 (6 bases). CDR3 length: 15 residues. Germline-derived CDR1 and CDR2 are LGHDT and YNNKEL (reference sequence). Trimming took 0 bases from V and 0 from J, leaving 6 bases between them.

The V gene is TRBV2, the J gene TRBJ1-6; the match to TRBD1 covers 7 bases. The CDR3 covers 11 residues. The V segment lost 1 base and the J segment 17 bases; nucleotides outside the gene matches: 2. Germline V gene lookup returns CDR1 SNHLY and CDR2 FYNNEI. The CDR3, as DNA: TGTGCCAGCAGTGAAGAGGGACAGATCCACTTT. It is translated as CASSEEGQIHF.

The chain carries TRBV7-8 and TRBJ2-7; TRBD1 agrees at 8 bases. Per germline, CDR1 SGHVS and CDR2 FQNEAQ. There are 14 residues in the CDR3. J gave up 4 bases and V 5 bases, and 7 bases lay outside the gene matches. This chain's CDR3 is CASSTRQGRYEQYF. The CDR3 DNA sequence: TGTGCCAGCAGCACCCGACAGGGGCGGTACGAGCAGTACTTC.

The chain links TRBV30 to TRBJ1-5; D is perhaps TRBD1 (5 bases). The CDR3 spans 14 residues. V lost 4 bases, J lost 4 bases, and 14 bases lay in between. Germline V gives CDR1 GTSNPN, CDR2 SVGIG (reference sequence). The DNA of the CDR3 is TGTGCCTGGACTTACCAGGGTGCAAATCAGCCCCAGCATTTT. Translated: CAWTYQGANQPQHF.

On this clone: An end of the junction differs from the germline gene, which may be a read error. V gene TRBV6-5 combines with J gene TRBJ1-2; a weak D match, TRBD1 (6 bases). The CDR3 covers 13 residues. CDR1 is MNHEY and CDR2 is SVGAGI in the germline V gene. CDR3 sequence: CASSNTPGTPILF. In DNA, the CDR3 is TGTGCCAGCAGTAACACGCCCGGGACACCCATACTCTTC.

J is TRBJ2-7 and V is TRBV4-1, with D unresolved. V was cut by 4 bases and J by 4 bases, with 14 bases left in between. The CDR3 runs 14 residues. From germline, CDR1 is MGHRA and CDR2 YSYEKL. CDR3 amino acids: CASSPSTGVYEQYF. The CDR3 region has the DNA TGCGCCAGCAGCCCAAGCACGGGTGTTTACGAGCAGTACTTC.

The chain recombines TRBV6-6 with TRBJ2-1; 10 positions match TRBD1. The trim removed 5 bases at V and 7 bases at J, leaving 5 bases unmatched. The CDR3 covers 14 residues. The V gene's germline CDR1 is MNHNY and CDR2 SVGAGI (reference sequence). The CDR3 region is CASSGQGEYNEQFF. CDR3 nucleotides: TGTGCCAGCAGTGGACAGGGGGAGTATAATGAGCAGTTCTTC.

The chain joins TRBV6-6 to TRBJ1-1; D gene unclear. Deletions cut 5 bases from V and 4 bases from J, with 11 bases between. The CDR3 runs to 13 residues. Germline V gene lookup returns CDR1 MNHNY and CDR2 SVGAGI (reference sequence). CDR3: CASSPDGFTEAFF. The CDR3 nucleotides read TGTGCCAGCAGTCCTGACGGGTTCACTGAAGCTTTCTTT.

On this clone itself: In this CDR3 the conserved last residue, phenylalanine or tryptophan, is missing, so a read error is likely. The DNA is omitted, as the CDR3 cannot be located on it reliably, and the CDR3 follows TCRdb's listing. This chain uses TRBV12-5 with TRBJ1-4; the D call of TRBD1 is as the table states it, not checked on the DNA. The CDR3 length equals 15 residues, ends included. Looked up from germline, CDR1 is LGHNT and CDR2 is FRNRAP. CDR3 region: CASGRRGQVMKKLFH.

The chain couples TRBV6-5 to TRBJ1-2; D is perhaps TRBD1 (6 bases). This CDR3 comprises 13 residues. Germline assignment: CDR1 MNHEY and CDR2 SVGAGI. V was cut by 10 bases and J by 4 bases, with 16 bases left in between. CDR3 DNA sequence: TGTGCCACCAGATCAGGGGACACCTATGGCTACACCTTC. Its protein is CATRSGDTYGYTF.

The V call is TRBV7-3, the J call TRBJ2-3; D remains unclear. V lost 8 bases, J lost 2 bases, and 14 bases lay in between. Per the germline V gene, CDR1 is SGHTA and CDR2 is FQGTGA. There are 14 residues in the CDR3. CDR3 protein: CASSRLGLTDTQYF. In DNA, the CDR3 is TGTGCCAGCTCGCGACTTGGTCTCACAGATACGCAGTATTTT. Full variable domain (outside the CDR3, taken from reference TRBV7-3 and TRBJ2-3): GAGVSQTPSNKVTEKGKYVELRCDPISGHTALYWYRQSLGQGPEFLIYFQGTGAADDSGLPNDRFFAVRPEGSVSTLKIQRTERGDSAVYLCASSRLGLTDTQYFGPGTRLTVL.

The chain links TRBV5-1 to TRBJ1-4; 7 bases agree with TRBD1. This CDR3 is 15 amino acids long. Losses at the gene ends were 1 base for V and 8 bases for J; bases not matched to a gene: 8. Germline-derived CDR1 and CDR2 are SGHRS and YFSETQ. This CDR3 is CASSLRAGGTEKLFF. CDR3 nucleotide sequence: TGCGCCAGCAGCTTGAGGGCAGGGGGGACGGAAAAACTGTTTTTT.

This clone was picked up a small number of times. The V gene is TRBV6-5, the J gene TRBJ1-2, with D hard to call. Germline CDR1 is MNHEY and CDR2 is SVGAGI. Trimming stripped 5 bases from V and 4 bases from J, with 14 bases between. The CDR3 contains 14 residues. The DNA for the CDR3 is TGTGCCAGCAGTCCCTCCCCGGGGATCTATGGCTACACCTTC. Protein sequence: CASSPSPGIYGYTF.

V usage is TRBV7-8 and J usage is TRBJ2-3; D is perhaps TRBD1 (7 bases). This CDR3 is 17 amino acids long. CDR1 is SGHVS, CDR2 FQNEAQ, per germline. V was pared by 1 base and J by 0 bases, with 14 bases between. CDR3 DNA sequence: TGTGCCAGCAGCTTAGGTCGACAGGGACTGAGCACAGATACGCAGTATTTT. This encodes CASSLGRQGLSTDTQYF. The full variable domain, its missing parts supplied by reference TRBV7-8 and TRBJ2-3, is GAGVSQSPRYKVAKRGQDVALRCDPISGHVSLFWYQQALGQGPEFLTYFQNEAQLDKSGLPSDRFFAERPEGSVSTLKIQRTQQEDSAVYLCASSLGRQGLSTDTQYFGPGTRLTVL.

This clone was picked up a small number of times. The chain uses TRBV6-1 and TRBJ1-2; D is possibly TRBD1 (5 bases). CDR1 and CDR2 (germline): MNHNS, SASEGT. With 0 bases removed from V and 4 bases from J, the gap between germline ends came to 15 bases. CDR3 length: 16 amino acids. CDR3 DNA: TGTGCCAGCAGTGAAGCACCGGGAGGGGCGATCTATGGCTACACCTTC. Encoded protein: CASSEAPGGAIYGYTF.

The rearrangement uses TRBV7-9 and TRBJ1-2, with 7 bases lining up with TRBD1. The V and J ends lost 1 base and 4 bases, in that order; junction bases with no gene match: 6. CDR3 size: 15 residues. Looked up from germline, CDR1 is SEHNR and CDR2 is FQNEAQ (reference sequence). The CDR3 coding sequence is TGTGCCAGCAGCTTAGGAGACAGGGATGGCTATGGCTACACCTTC. It codes for CASSLGDRDGYGYTF.

This clone was counted a few times. V and J are TRBV30 and TRBJ2-1; 13 bases align to TRBD2. This CDR3 is built from 15 residues. The germline V gene has CDR1 GTSNPN and CDR2 SVGIG (reference sequence). V was clipped by 0 bases and J by 5 bases; unmatched bases: 1. The CDR3 DNA sequence: TGTGCCTGGAGTGTACTAGCGGGGGGGAACAATGAGCAGTTCTTC. As protein: CAWSVLAGGNNEQFF.

V gene TRBV6-6 combines with J gene TRBJ1-3, with a tentative D call TRBD1 (5 bases). Trimming shortened V by 1 base and J by 7 bases, and 11 bases separated the two germline ends. The CDR3 totals 14 residues. Germline loops: CDR1 MNHNY, CDR2 SVGAGI (reference sequence). Written as DNA, the CDR3 is TGTGCCAGCAGTTACTTCCAGGACACTAACACCATATATTTT. The encoded protein is CASSYFQDTNTIYF.

The genes are TRBV18 and TRBJ2-7; TRBD1 agrees at 11 bases. The CDR3 runs 16 residues. Trimming cost V 2 bases and J 6 bases; bases outside gene matches: 9. Germline lookup yields CDR1 KGHSH and CDR2 LQKENI. The CDR3 here is CASSPNAPGQGAEQYF. Here the CDR3 DNA reads TGTGCCAGCTCACCAAACGCCCCCGGACAGGGGGCCGAGCAGTACTTC.

The chain combines TRBV4-2 with TRBJ2-3, with D perhaps matching TRBD1 (6 bases). V was cut by 7 bases and J by 5 bases, with 19 bases left in between. This CDR3 region has 15 residues. CDR1 and CDR2 (germline): LGHNA, YNFKEQ. DNA for the CDR3: TGTGCCAGCACTGCTGTATCACAGGGTGGAGATACGCAGTATTTT. It is translated as CASTAVSQGGDTQYF.

The chain couples TRBV2 to TRBJ1-6, with 8 bases identical to TRBD1. The germline V gene encodes CDR1 SNHLY and CDR2 FYNNEI. The CDR3 has 14 residues. The J segment lost 6 bases and the V segment lost 6 bases, leaving 4 bases of the junction unmatched. In DNA, the CDR3 is TGTGCCAGCAGGGACGGACAGGGTAATTCACCCCTCCACTTT. It is translated as CASRDGQGNSPLHF.

The rearrangement uses TRBV4-2 and TRBJ2-1; TRBD2 matches 12 bases. The ends lost 1 base at V and 9 bases at J; junction bases unmatched: 4. The germline gives CDR1 LGHNA, CDR2 YNFKEQ. The CDR3 is 15 residues long. The CDR3 coding sequence is TGTGCCAGCAGCCAAGTACTAGCGGGGGGTGGTGAGCAGTTCTTC. It codes for CASSQVLAGGGEQFF.

This sequence joins TRBV5-1 and TRBJ2-7, with 14 bases lining up with TRBD2. Trimming cost V 4 bases and J 6 bases; bases outside gene matches: 12. The CDR3 is made up of 17 amino acids. Per germline, CDR1 SGHRS and CDR2 YFSETQ. The CDR3 sequence: CASSQWTSGGSDREQYF. The CDR3 DNA sequence: TGCGCCAGCAGCCAATGGACTAGCGGGGGGTCGGATCGCGAGCAGTACTTC. The whole variable domain, filled in from reference TRBV5-1 and TRBJ2-7, reads KAGVTQTPRYLIKTRGQQVTLSCSPISGHRSVSWYQQTPGQGLQFLFEYFSETQRNKGNFPGRFSGRQFSNSRSEMNVSTLELGDSALYLCASSQWTSGGSDREQYFGPGTRLTVT.

This chain joins TRBV5-1 and TRBJ1-4, with TRBD1 identical over 7 bases. CDR3 length: 13 residues. The J segment lost 7 bases and the V segment lost 2 bases, leaving 2 bases of the junction unmatched. Germline CDR1 and CDR2: SGHRS and YFSETQ. The DNA of the CDR3 is TGCGCCAGCAGCTTTGGACAGGCTGAAAAACTGTTTTTT. Its protein product is CASSFGQAEKLFF. The full variable domain, with the rest looked up from reference TRBV5-1 and TRBJ1-4, is KAGVTQTPRYLIKTRGQQVTLSCSPISGHRSVSWYQQTPGQGLQFLFEYFSETQRNKGNFPGRFSGRQFSNSRSEMNVSTLELGDSALYLCASSFGQAEKLFFGSGTQLSVL.